There are many counts of the clone carrying this T cell receptor beta chain. What it recognizes is unknown. This sample is drawn from a study of T-cell memory formation after mild COVID-19. Whole-study context: There were largely donor-specific TCR clusters. Study results and caveats: Those CD4+ clones that contracted were mainly in CM and EM (CD8+ ones in EMRA).

Barcoded TCR alpha and TCR beta cDNA libraries with UMIs came from 5'RACE using constant-segment primers. TCRdb called the 5' RACE reads again in MiXCR, with one record for every CDR3 protein. The sample has fewer than 250,000 distinct CDR3 sequences; around 26% are singletons. CDR3 length: 10 amino acids. The V end lost 3 bases, the J end lost 5 bases, and 1 base lay between the germline ends. The V call is TRBV12-3 or TRBV12-4, the J call TRBJ2-5; D not resolved. What was sequenced was PBMCs or a T cell subset sorted from them (not recorded which). This clonotype was sampled from an adult woman who had mild COVID-19 (a few samples of this study predate the infection). Cell type and time point are not known. In DNA, the CDR3 is TGTGCCAGCAGTTTGGAGACCCAGTACTTC. It codes for CASSLETQYF.